The rows below give T cell receptor beta chains drawn from one sample of a study of CD8 T cells in ankylosing spondylitis. TCRdb used MiXCR to reprocess the 5' RACE reads, holding one entry per CDR3 protein. The repertoire holds 250,000 to 300,000 distinct CDR3 sequences, with 15% to 20% as singletons. Material: blood, either unsorted or a sorted T cell fraction (not recorded which). These TCRs come from a male donor with ankylosing spondylitis or in good health (not recorded which). Both conserved end residues are part of each CDR3. Fields, in order: V gene, J gene, clone size, D gene, CDR3 DNA, CDR3 protein. A D gene is named only where the DNA matches it firmly. The listing skips clone size in some rows; elsewhere it reads once, few, many or a size class.

>TRBV11-2|TRBJ2-1|NA|NA
TGTGCCAGCAGCTCCTACTACCCTCCTGAGCAGTTCTTC
CASSSYYPPEQFF
>TRBV29-1|TRBJ2-1|many|NA
TGCAGCGTTGACGCGTCCCGAAGTATAAATGAGCAGTTCTTC
CSVDASRSINEQFF
>TRBV5-1|TRBJ2-5|NA|NA
TGCGCCAGCAGCTGGCTGGGACTCAAAAGCCAAGAGACCCAGTACTTC
CASSWLGLKSQETQYF
>TRBV7-3|TRBJ2-1|NA|NA
TGTGCCAGCAGCTCCGGCGATGAGCAGTTCTTC
CASSSGDEQFF
>TRBV12-3/TRBV12-4|TRBJ1-5|NA|NA
TGTGCCAGCAGACAGGGCGGCGGCAATCAGCCCCAGCATTTT
CASRQGGGNQPQHF
>TRBV5-6|TRBJ2-1|NA|NA
TGTGCCAGCAGCTTGGAGCCGAGAGGGAGCGAGCAGTTCTTC
CASSLEPRGSEQFF
>TRBV29-1|TRBJ2-5|NA|TRBD1
TGCAGCGTTGCCGGGACAGGGTACCAAGAGACCCAGTACTTC
CSVAGTGYQETQYF
>TRBV29-1|TRBJ2-1|once|TRBD2
TGCAGCGCCCCCGGGTCTAGCGGGAGCAACAGCTCCTACAATGAGCAGTTCTTC
CSAPGSSGSNSSYNEQFF
>TRBV12-3/TRBV12-4|TRBJ2-2|few|TRBD2
TGTGCCAGCAGTTTAAGGCCGGGAGGGCCGGACGGGGAGCTGTTTTTT
CASSLRPGGPDGELFF
>TRBV2|TRBJ2-3|NA|NA
TGTGCCAGCAGTGTCGGCTACACTAGCACAGATACGCAGTATTTT
CASSVGYTSTDTQYF
>TRBV5-1|TRBJ2-1|NA|NA
TGCGCCAGCAGCTTGTTGTTAGCCGACAATGAGCAGTTCTTC
CASSLLLADNEQFF
>TRBV5-1|TRBJ2-7|NA|TRBD1
TGCGCCAGCAGGCTGGACAGGGGTGTCCCCGAGCAGTACTTC
CASRLDRGVPEQYF
>TRBV29-1|TRBJ2-3|NA|TRBD2
TGCAGCTCATCCGGGACTAGCGTGAGCACAGATACGCAGTATTTT
CSSSGTSVSTDTQYF
>TRBV20-1|TRBJ1-1|NA|TRBD1
TGCAGTGCTAGGCGACAGGGGTTTGGCACTGAAGCTTTCTTT
CSARRQGFGTEAFF
>TRBV6-1|TRBJ2-1|NA|TRBD2
TGTGCCAGCAGCCGGATCTCGAGCGGGAGGCCTGACAATGAGCAGTTCTTC
CASSRISSGRPDNEQFF
>TRBV5-1|TRBJ2-3|few|NA
TGCGCCAGCAGCCCGATTGGGGGAGATACGCAGTATTTT
CASSPIGGDTQYF
>TRBV5-1|TRBJ1-1|NA|TRBD1
TGCGCCAGCAGCTTCGGACAGGGGGGGTGGACTGAAGCTTTCTTT
CASSFGQGGWTEAFF